The 9 T cell receptor beta chains reported below all come from one sample, sequenced in a study of blood T cell repertoires in COVID-19. TCRdb's table, derived via immunoSEQ multiplex PCR, lists solely in-frame clones and lacks some. The table shows around 160,000 clones, with 65% to 85% occurring only once. The sequencing input was PBMCs or T cells enriched from blood (not recorded which). The receptors were sampled from a woman in her fifties or sixties who had recovered from COVID-19.

The chain recombines TRBV5-4 with TRBJ2-2; a possible D gene is TRBD2 (6 bases). This CDR3 contains 15 residues. The germline V gene has CDR1 SGHNT and CDR2 YYREEE (reference sequence). V was pared by 4 bases and J by 6 bases, with 16 bases between. CDR3 amino acids: CASSQSTGGSGELFF. The CDR3 DNA reads as TGTGCCAGCAGCCAAAGTACCGGAGGGTCCGGGGAGCTGTTTTTT.

This chain joins TRBV5-1 and TRBJ2-3, with TRBD2 matching over 11 bases. Trimming removed 3 bases from V and 2 bases from J; junction bases left unmatched: 8. This CDR3 is built from 17 residues. CDR1 and CDR2 (germline): SGHRS, YFSETQ. CDR3 in amino acids: CASSWGFSGGATDTQYF. CDR3 sequence (DNA): TGCGCCAGCAGCTGGGGTTTTAGCGGGGGGGCCACAGATACGCAGTATTTT.

J is TRBJ2-5 and V is TRBV5-1, with D possibly being TRBD2 (5 bases). V lost 4 bases to trimming and J lost 7 bases, with 8 bases between them. Germline CDR1 is SGHRS and CDR2 is YFSETQ. The CDR3 is 11 amino acids. CDR3 nucleotides: TGCGCCAGCAGCGACTACAGGACCCAGTACTTC. Translation: CASSDYRTQYF.

The V gene is TRBV4-1, the J gene TRBJ2-7, with a possible D match to TRBD1 (6 bases). The V gene lost 4 bases and the J gene lost 4 bases, with 20 bases spanning the gap. The CDR3 has 16 amino acids. Germline V CDR1 and CDR2: MGHRA, YSYEKL. For the CDR3, the DNA is TGCGCCAGCAGCCCGAATCCGGCAGGGGTTAGGTACGAGCAGTACTTC. Protein sequence: CASSPNPAGVRYEQYF.

V and J are TRBV27 and TRBJ2-5, with 8 bases that match TRBD2. V was clipped by 9 bases and J by 7 bases; unmatched bases: 10. Germline V lookup: CDR1 MNHEY, CDR2 SMNVEV (reference sequence). The CDR3 has 13 residues. The CDR3 sequence is CASKPGGLVTQYF. DNA for the CDR3: TGTGCCAGTAAACCGGGGGGGCTAGTGACCCAGTACTTC.

The rearrangement joins TRBV2 to TRBJ2-5, with 13 nucleotides matching TRBD2. V shed 7 bases, J shed 1 base, and the junction held 9 bases outside the gene matches. The CDR3 spans 17 residues. In germline, CDR1 is SNHLY, CDR2 FYNNEI. The CDR3 here is CASKFRRTSGGQETQYF. The CDR3 DNA reads TGTGCCAGCAAATTCCGAAGGACTAGCGGGGGCCAAGAGACCCAGTACTTC. Together with reference TRBV2 and TRBJ2-5, the CDR3 gives the full variable domain: EPEVTQTPSHQVTQMGQEVILRCVPISNHLYFYWYRQILGQKVEFLVSFYNNEISEKSEIFDDQFSVERPDGSNFTLKIRSTKLEDSAMYFCASKFRRTSGGQETQYFGPGTRLLVL.

This sequence joins TRBV11-2 and TRBJ2-3; D is perhaps TRBD1 (6 bases). This CDR3 has 14 amino acids. Germline CDR1 and CDR2: SGHAT and FQNNGV. Trimming left V 7 bases short and J 1 base short, with 12 bases between. CDR3 in amino acids: CASNYRVGTDTQYF. In nucleotides, the CDR3 is TGTGCCAGCAACTACAGGGTAGGCACAGATACGCAGTATTTT.

The table lists this clone with a count of one. The gene calls are TRBV28 and TRBJ2-7; maybe TRBD2 (6 bases). Germline loops: CDR1 MDHEN, CDR2 SYDVKM. Trimming removed 2 bases at V and 6 bases at J, with 14 bases between. The CDR3 runs to 14 residues. The DNA for the CDR3 is TGTGCCAGCAGTTTAATACCCCCAGCGGGCGAGCAGTACTTC. Its protein is CASSLIPPAGEQYF.

The rearrangement joins TRBV9 to TRBJ2-2; TRBD1 agrees at 12 bases. The J segment lost 6 bases and the V segment lost 2 bases, leaving 2 bases of the junction unmatched. There are 15 residues in the CDR3. Germline CDR1 and CDR2: SGDLS and YYNGEE. CDR3: CASSVGDRGPGELFF. The CDR3 DNA reads TGTGCCAGCAGCGTCGGGGACAGGGGGCCCGGGGAGCTGTTTTTT. Looking up the rest from reference TRBV9 and TRBJ2-2 gives the full variable domain: DSGVTQTPKHLITATGQRVTLRCSPRSGDLSVYWYQQSLDQGLQFLIQYYNGEERAKGNILERFSAQQFPDLHSELNLSSLELGDSALYFCASSVGDRGPGELFFGEGSRLTVL.